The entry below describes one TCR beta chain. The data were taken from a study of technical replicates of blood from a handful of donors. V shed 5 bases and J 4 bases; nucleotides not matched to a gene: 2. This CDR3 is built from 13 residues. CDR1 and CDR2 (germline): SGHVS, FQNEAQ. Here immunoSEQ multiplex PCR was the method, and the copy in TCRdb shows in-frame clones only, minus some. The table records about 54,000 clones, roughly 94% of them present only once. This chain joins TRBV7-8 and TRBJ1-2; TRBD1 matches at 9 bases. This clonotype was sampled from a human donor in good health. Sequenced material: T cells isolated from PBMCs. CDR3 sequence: CASSPTGGYGYTF. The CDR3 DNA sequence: TGTGCCAGCAGCCCGACAGGGGGCTATGGCTACACCTTC. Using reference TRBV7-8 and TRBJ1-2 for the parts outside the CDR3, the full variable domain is GAGVSQSPRYKVAKRGQDVALRCDPISGHVSLFWYQQALGQGPEFLTYFQNEAQLDKSGLPSDRFFAERPEGSVSTLKIQRTQQEDSAVYLCASSPTGGYGYTFGSGTRLTVV.